These T cell receptor beta chains were read from a single sample in a study of CD4 T cells in relation to SARS-CoV-2 and coronaviruses. Produced via immunoSEQ multiplex PCR; TCRdb's table is partial and in-frame only. The sample carries around 62,000 clones, about 94% recorded once. The sample taken for sequencing was naive CD4+ T cells from PBMCs. The receptors derive from a human donor in good health. Each CDR3 is given with its conserved first and last residue. The D gene is left open where the match is weak.

D gene	J gene	V gene	CDR3 protein	CDR3 DNA
TRBD2	TRBJ2-7	TRBV24-1	CATSDSGTTTYEQYF	TGTGCCACCAGTGATTCAGGGACTACGACCTACGAGCAGTACTTC
TRBD1	TRBJ2-3	TRBV5-1	CASSNGQGRTDTQYF	TGCGCCAGCAGCAACGGACAGGGGAGGACAGATACGCAGTATTTT
-	TRBJ1-1	TRBV28	CATRRGSEVGAFF	TGTGCCACCAGGCGGGGATCAGAAGTGGGAGCTTTCTTT
TRBD1	TRBJ1-2	TRBV19	CASIPGGTHFGYTF	TGTGCCAGTATCCCAGGGGGGACCCATTTCGGCTACACCTTC
TRBD1	TRBJ1-1	TRBV28	CASSANRDRTEAFF	TGTGCCAGCAGTGCAAACCGGGACAGAACTGAAGCTTTCTTT
TRBD1	TRBJ2-7	TRBV29-1	CSVEDPWTGGPEQYF	TGCAGCGTTGAGGACCCCTGGACAGGGGGCCCCGAGCAGTACTTC
-	TRBJ2-2	TRBV19	CASSIDLGSGELFF	TGTGCCAGTAGTATAGATCTGGGGTCCGGGGAGCTGTTTTTT
-	TRBJ2-1	TRBV11-2	CASSLFGSREQFF	TGTGCCAGCAGCTTATTTGGGAGCAGGGAGCAGTTCTTC
TRBD2	TRBJ2-7	TRBV18	CASSPGLAGYEQYF	TGTGCCAGCTCACCGGGACTAGCGGGCTACGAGCAGTACTTC
-	TRBJ2-3	TRBV18	CASSPRLGRGTDTQYF	TGTGCCAGCTCACCACGGTTGGGGAGAGGCACAGATACGCAGTATTTT